The 32 T cell receptor beta chains below were found in one sample sequenced in a study of shared clonotypes between healthy human individuals. The assay was immunoSEQ multiplex PCR, and TCRdb's table has in-frame clones only and misses some. The sample yields roughly 700,000 clones, roughly 70% seen once. The sample consisted of memory CD4+ T cells sorted from blood. Subset specified: CD45RA-negative fraction. All receptors come from a woman under 40 in good health.

The chain uses TRBV2 and TRBJ1-2; weak D call: TRBD1 (6 bases). Germline loops: CDR1 SNHLY, CDR2 FYNNEI. The CDR3 is 12 amino acids. The V and J ends lost 4 bases and 10 bases respectively, with 13 bases between them. This CDR3 reads CASSVAGAVYTF. The CDR3 nucleotides are TGTGCCAGCAGTGTTGCAGGGGCCGTCTACACCTTC. Full variable domain (outside the CDR3, taken from reference TRBV2 and TRBJ1-2): EPEVTQTPSHQVTQMGQEVILRCVPISNHLYFYWYRQILGQKVEFLVSFYNNEISEKSEIFDDQFSVERPDGSNFTLKIRSTKLEDSAMYFCASSVAGAVYTFGSGTRLTVV.

This sequence joins TRBV11-2 and TRBJ2-7; TRBD1 aligns across 7 bases. The CDR3 totals 16 residues. Germline values: CDR1 SGHAT, CDR2 FQNNGV. V dropped 5 bases and J dropped 2; count of bases not matched to a gene: 12. CDR3 loop: CASSAGSGTATYEQYF. The CDR3 nucleotides read TGTGCCAGCAGCGCAGGAAGTGGGACAGCTACCTACGAGCAGTACTTC.

The chain couples TRBV20-1 to TRBJ2-1; TRBD2 is a possible D gene (6 bases). Germline lookup yields CDR1 DFQATT and CDR2 SNEGSKA (reference sequence). The CDR3 contains 11 residues. Trimming shortened V by 6 bases and J by 9 bases, and 12 bases separated the two germline ends. CDR3 coding DNA: TGCAGTGCCCTAGCGTATCTTGAGCAGTTCTTC. Protein: CSALAYLEQFF.

This rearrangement joins TRBV10-3 to TRBJ2-5; D tentatively fits TRBD1 or TRBD2 (5 bases each). The V and J ends lost 2 bases and 5 bases respectively, with 9 bases between them. This CDR3 is built from 13 residues. Germline V gene sequence: CDR1 ENHRY, CDR2 SYGVKD. This CDR3 is CAISEQGEETQYF. CDR3 coding DNA: TGTGCCATCAGTGAGCAGGGAGAGGAGACCCAGTACTTC.

The chain links TRBV7-3 to TRBJ2-2; TRBD1 matches at 11 bases. The J segment lost 3 bases and the V segment lost 5 bases, leaving 14 bases of the junction unmatched. This CDR3 contains 19 residues. Germline lookup yields CDR1 SGHTA and CDR2 FQGTGA. The CDR3: CASSEVPGTGGSDTGELFF. The CDR3 bases are TGTGCCAGCAGCGAAGTCCCAGGGACAGGGGGATCGGACACCGGGGAGCTGTTTTTT.

The rearrangement joins TRBV5-1 to TRBJ2-7, with a tentative D call TRBD2 (6 bases). V was clipped by 4 bases and J by 3 bases, with 20 bases between them. Per the germline V gene, CDR1 is SGHRS and CDR2 is YFSETQ. The CDR3 runs 16 residues. CDR3 coding DNA: TGCGCCAGCAGCAAAATCACGGGAGCGGGTTACTACGAGCAGTACTTC. It specifies CASSKITGAGYYEQYF.

This chain uses TRBV7-3 with TRBJ2-5, with TRBD2 as a possible D gene (5 bases). With 2 bases removed from V and 2 bases from J, the gap between germline ends came to 9 bases. Germline V gives CDR1 SGHTA, CDR2 FQGTGA. The CDR3 covers 14 residues. The CDR3 protein is CASSLAGPQETQYF. The CDR3 DNA reads TGTGCCAGCAGCTTAGCGGGCCCACAAGAGACCCAGTACTTC.

Concerning this clone itself: Other DNA sequences from this sample encode an identical CDR3 as well. The chain recombines TRBV4-1 with TRBJ2-6, with 8 bases aligning to TRBD1. The CDR3 consists of 17 residues. With V trimmed by 4 bases and J by 0 bases, 5 bases remained unmatched. Germline CDR1 and CDR2: MGHRA and YSYEKL. As DNA, the CDR3 is TGCGCCAGCAGCCCCGGACAGGGATCCTCTGGGGCCAACGTCCTGACTTTC. Amino acid sequence: CASSPGQGSSGANVLTF.

The V and J genes are TRBV5-1 and TRBJ1-1; D call uncertain. The CDR3 extends over 14 amino acids. Trimming cost V 4 bases and J 1 base, with 11 bases left between them. CDR1 SGHRS and CDR2 YFSETQ come from the germline V gene. CDR3 DNA sequence: TGCGCCAGCAGCGCCAGTATGCAGAACACTGAAGCTTTCTTT. As protein: CASSASMQNTEAFF.

The chain uses TRBV7-2 and TRBJ1-1; D remains ambiguous. Between the trimmed V and J ends, which lost 7 bases and 2 bases, there was a span of 14 bases. CDR3 length: 14 residues. Germline V gene lookup returns CDR1 SGHTA and CDR2 FQGNSA. The CDR3, as DNA: TGTGCCAGCACCCCCTTCGGTCCCAACACTGAAGCTTTCTTT. As protein: CASTPFGPNTEAFF.

The genes are TRBV2 and TRBJ1-5; D uncertain. The germline V and J ends were trimmed by 4 bases and 2 bases, with 9 bases remaining between them. The CDR3 consists of 14 residues. Looked up from germline, CDR1 is SNHLY and CDR2 is FYNNEI. CDR3 protein: CASSAGVGNQPQHF. The CDR3, as DNA: TGTGCCAGCAGTGCTGGCGTAGGCAATCAGCCCCAGCATTTT.

This clone was observed at least ten times. This same CDR3 is encoded by further DNA sequences in the sample. The rearrangement links TRBV5-4 to TRBJ2-7; D perhaps matches TRBD1 (6 bases). The CDR3 covers 14 residues. Trimming shortened V by 4 bases and J by 5 bases, and 16 bases separated the two germline ends. CDR1 and CDR2 from the germline V gene are SGHNT and YYREEE (reference sequence). The CDR3, as DNA: TGTGCCAGCAGCCTAGCAGGGGTAAGGAACGAGCAGTACTTC. It is translated as CASSLAGVRNEQYF.

The V call is TRBV19, the J call TRBJ1-1; no definite D call. There are 11 residues in the CDR3. V lost 11 bases and J 8 bases, leaving 15 bases between the germline ends. Germline V gene lookup returns CDR1 LNHDA and CDR2 SQIVND (reference sequence). The CDR3 sequence is CACSGLTEAFF. CDR3 nucleotides: TGTGCCTGCTCTGGTCTGACCGAAGCTTTCTTT.

This CDR3 reads CASRTGSRLNEQYF. In DNA form, the CDR3 reads TGTGCCAGCAGGACCGGGTCCCGGTTGAACGAGCAGTACTTC. The chain is built from TRBV6-1 and TRBJ2-7; D is uncertain. This CDR3 has 14 residues. Germline V CDR1 and CDR2: MNHNS, SASEGT. Trimming took 6 bases from V and 5 from J, leaving 17 bases between them.

V is TRBV5-1 and J is TRBJ2-1; no clear D. The length of the CDR3 is 15 residues. Trimming pared 0 bases from V and 2 bases from J, leaving 9 bases between. Germline V gene data show CDR1 as SGHRS and CDR2 as YFSETQ. The DNA for the CDR3 is TGCGCCAGCAGCTTGGATTTCCCGGCCTACAATGAGCAGTTCTTC. This codes for CASSLDFPAYNEQFF.

This rearrangement joins TRBV6-5 to TRBJ2-5; D is ambiguous. Matching the DNA end better, TRBJ2-7 makes the J call doubtful. CDR1 and CDR2 from the germline V gene are MNHEY and SVGAGI. CDR3 size: 16 residues. For the CDR3, the DNA is TGTGCCAGCAGTTACCGCCTCGGGCGTCCGACCTACGAGCAGTACTTC. Its protein product is CASSYRLGRPTYEQYF.

V and J are TRBV28 and TRBJ1-5; D is uncertain. Germline V gene sequence: CDR1 MDHEN, CDR2 SYDVKM. V was shortened by 3 bases and J by 1 base, with 16 bases between the two germline ends. The CDR3 length is 17 residues. Here the CDR3 reads CASSLSASGWSNQPQHF. CDR3 bases: TGTGCCAGCAGTTTGAGCGCTTCAGGTTGGAGCAATCAGCCCCAGCATTTT.

CDR3: CASSSLRDTEAFF. CDR3 nucleotides: TGTGCCAGCAGCTCCCTCAGGGACACTGAAGCTTTCTTT. This chain links TRBV7-2 with TRBJ1-1; possibly TRBD1 for D (5 bases). V shed 4 bases and J shed 3 bases, with 9 bases lying between them. Germline V gene data show CDR1 as SGHTA and CDR2 as FQGNSA. The CDR3 has 13 amino acids.

This sequence joins TRBV4-1 and TRBJ1-1; D unresolved. Germline V lookup: CDR1 MGHRA, CDR2 YSYEKL. This CDR3 is 16 amino acids long. Trimming removed 0 bases at V and 4 bases at J, with 15 bases between. This chain's CDR3 is CASSQESLLGGTEAFF. CDR3 nucleotides: TGCGCCAGCAGCCAAGAATCGCTTCTTGGTGGCACTGAAGCTTTCTTT.

This clone was seen a few times. This sample includes further DNA sequences coding for the same CDR3. The chain couples TRBV29-1 to TRBJ1-1, with D uncertain. The germline CDR1 and CDR2 sequences are SQVTM and ANQGSEA. V lost 5 bases and J 3 bases, leaving 10 bases between the germline ends. The CDR3 runs to 12 residues. CDR3 nucleotide sequence: TGCAGCGTTCGCTTATCCCACACTGAAGCTTTCTTT. It translates to CSVRLSHTEAFF.

The chain has TRBV9 and TRBJ2-1; the D gene is possibly TRBD1 (6 bases). Germline V gives CDR1 SGDLS, CDR2 YYNGEE. This CDR3 is 14 amino acids long. V shed 4 bases and J shed 6 bases, with 14 bases lying between them. CDR3 residues: CASSPRTDSNEQFF. CDR3 bases: TGTGCCAGCAGCCCCCGGACGGACAGCAATGAGCAGTTCTTC.

The rearrangement joins TRBV18 to TRBJ2-1, with 8 bases lining up with TRBD2. The CDR3 spans 15 residues. Germline V gene data show CDR1 as KGHSH and CDR2 as LQKENI. The V gene end was trimmed by 0 bases and the J gene end by 6 bases; junction bases not matched to a gene: 4. The CDR3 DNA sequence: TGTGCCAGCTCACCACCTAGCGGGACGTCCAATGAGCAGTTCTTC. Encoded protein: CASSPPSGTSNEQFF.

The chain is built from TRBV7-9 and TRBJ1-1, with 9 bases identical to TRBD1. The V segment lost 5 bases and the J segment 5 bases; nucleotides outside the gene matches: 9. The CDR3 is made up of 15 amino acids. From germline, CDR1 is SEHNR and CDR2 FQNEAQ (reference sequence). The CDR3 spells CASSGGQGRRTEAFF. In DNA, the CDR3 is TGTGCCAGCAGCGGAGGACAGGGGAGAAGGACTGAAGCTTTCTTT. The full variable domain, completed using reference TRBV7-9 and TRBJ1-1, is DTGVSQNPRHKITKRGQNVTFRCDPISEHNRLYWYRQTLGQGPEFLTYFQNEAQLEKSRLLSDRFSAERPKGSFSTLEIQRTEQGDSAMYLCASSGGQGRRTEAFFGQGTRLTVV.

The genes are TRBV19 and TRBJ1-3; 10 nucleotides line up with TRBD1. With V trimmed by 7 bases and J by 5 bases, 11 bases remained unmatched. Germline assignment: CDR1 LNHDA and CDR2 SQIVND (reference sequence). This CDR3 has 16 residues. The DNA for the CDR3 is TGTGCCAGTACGCCCGCCGGGACAGGGGATAGAAACACCATATATTTT. As protein: CASTPAGTGDRNTIYF.

CDR3 nucleotide sequence: TGTGCCAGCAGTTTATCGGCGGCGCACACTGAAGCTTTCTTT. Translated, it gives CASSLSAAHTEAFF. This chain joins TRBV27 and TRBJ1-1; D is uncertain. In germline, CDR1 is MNHEY, CDR2 SMNVEV (reference sequence). V lost 0 bases and J 3 bases, leaving 8 bases between the germline ends. The CDR3 is made up of 14 amino acids.

This chain uses TRBV10-2 with TRBJ2-7; D is undetermined. There are 15 residues in the CDR3. Trimming shortened V by 3 bases and J by 3 bases, and 15 bases separated the two germline ends. Per the germline V gene, CDR1 is WSHSY and CDR2 is SAAADI. The CDR3 region is CASSDGSPDLYEQYF. Here the CDR3 DNA reads TGCGCCAGCAGTGACGGCAGTCCCGATCTCTACGAGCAGTACTTC.

About this clone itself: At one of its ends the junction is not consistent with the germline gene, which may arise from a read error. V is TRBV10-3 and J is TRBJ1-3; D is ambiguous. Germline CDR1 and CDR2: ENHRY and SYGVKD. CDR3 length equals 16 residues. As DNA, the CDR3 is TGTGCCAGCAGTGAGTCCCGGCCGTTCTCTGGAAACACCATATATTTT. This gives the protein CASSESRPFSGNTIYF.

The V call is TRBV2, the J call TRBJ1-1, with 7 bases identical to TRBD1. The CDR3 is made up of 12 amino acids. In germline, CDR1 is SNHLY, CDR2 FYNNEI. V was clipped by 11 bases and J by 1 base; unmatched bases: 4. CDR3 in amino acids: CAGGTENTEAFF. The CDR3, as DNA: TGTGCCGGAGGGACAGAGAACACTGAAGCTTTCTTT.

The chain carries TRBV28 and TRBJ1-4, with a possible D match to TRBD1 (5 bases). V dropped 6 bases and J dropped 4 bases, with 18 bases sitting between them. The CDR3 length is 16 residues. The germline gives CDR1 MDHEN, CDR2 SYDVKM. The CDR3 nucleotides read TGTGCCAGCAGGCCCAGGGTAGTAAGCGGTAATGAAAAACTGTTTTTT. It translates to CASRPRVVSGNEKLFF.

This rearrangement joins TRBV7-8 to TRBJ1-5; no firm D call. Between the trimmed V and J ends, which lost 3 bases and 0 bases, there was a span of 12 bases. The CDR3 runs to 16 residues. CDR1 and CDR2 from the germline V gene are SGHVS and FQNEAQ. CDR3 nucleotides: TGTGCCAGCAGCTTTGGGAAGTGGGGTAGCAATCAGCCCCAGCATTTT. It is translated as CASSFGKWGSNQPQHF.

The chain uses TRBV27 and TRBJ1-3; D gene ambiguous. Germline CDR1 MNHEY, CDR2 SMNVEV (reference sequence). This CDR3 is built from 16 residues. Trimming cost V 9 bases and J 0 bases, with 18 bases left between them. The CDR3 bases are TGTGCCAGAAAAGGGAGCAGCTCGTTCTCTGGAAACACCATATATTTT. Translated: CARKGSSSFSGNTIYF.

A few counts support this clone. This chain uses TRBV7-2 with TRBJ1-4; D is possibly TRBD1 (5 bases). The CDR3 contains 14 residues. V was trimmed by 5 bases and J by 11 bases, leaving 18 bases between them. Germline V gene sequence: CDR1 SGHTA, CDR2 FQGNSA. The CDR3 nucleotides read TGTGCCAGCAGCCCCACCGGGACCGGACGGAAACTGTTTTTT. Translation: CASSPTGTGRKLFF.